These 24 T cell receptor beta chains were sequenced from one sample in a study of blood T cell repertoires in COVID-19. Sequencing was performed with immunoSEQ multiplex PCR; in TCRdb, only in-frame clones are kept and a portion is missing. Here the sample spans 75,000 to 95,000 clones, about four fifths being singletons. Sequenced: peripheral blood. Receptors were obtained from an elderly woman with active or convalescent COVID-19.

The chain carries TRBV6-1 and TRBJ1-1; D call uncertain. The ends were cut back, 3 bases at V and 4 bases at J, with 9 bases in the middle. Germline V lookup: CDR1 MNHNS, CDR2 SASEGT. This CDR3 is 13 amino acids long. The CDR3 spells CASSDGRLTEAFF. The CDR3, as DNA: TGTGCCAGCAGTGACGGCAGACTCACTGAAGCTTTCTTT.

This clone has only a few counts. The V call is TRBV5-1, the J call TRBJ2-7, with 7 bases aligning to TRBD1. The CDR3 consists of 14 residues. CDR1 SGHRS and CDR2 YFSETQ come from the germline V gene. V lost 4 bases, J lost 0 bases, and 4 bases stayed unmatched. Here the CDR3 reads CASSRGGSSYEQYF. As DNA, the CDR3 is TGCGCCAGCAGCCGAGGGGGCAGCTCCTACGAGCAGTACTTC.

This clone was found once. Its ends do not fully match the called genes, so a read error is possible. The CDR3 region is CVWGGLAGAHNEQFF. The CDR3 DNA sequence: TGTGTCTGGGGCGGACTAGCGGGGGCTCACAATGAGCAGTTCTTC. The rearrangement joins TRBV30 to TRBJ2-1; 13 bases fit TRBD2. Germline V gene sequence: CDR1 GTSNPN, CDR2 SVGIG (reference sequence). This CDR3 has 15 amino acids. Full variable domain (rest looked up from reference TRBV30 and TRBJ2-1): SQTIHQWPATLVQPVGSPLSLECTVEGTSNPNLYWYRQAAGRGLQLLFYSVGIGQISSEVPQNLSASRPQDRQFILSSKKLLLSDSGFYLCVWGGLAGAHNEQFFGPGTRLTVL.

The chain uses TRBV6-2 or TRBV6-3 and TRBJ2-5, with a tentative D call TRBD2 (6 bases). The CDR3 consists of 16 residues. The V end lost 6 bases, the J end lost 1 base, and 18 bases lay between the germline ends. Germline-derived CDR1 and CDR2 are MNHEY and SVGEGT. DNA of the CDR3: TGTGCCAGCAGCGGGGAGGACTTCTTAGTCCAAGAGACCCAGTACTTC. Encoded protein: CASSGEDFLVQETQYF.

CDR3: CASSIRTSNYEQYF. CDR3 DNA: TGTGCCAGTAGTATTCGGACTAGTAACTACGAGCAGTACTTC. The chain carries TRBV19 and TRBJ2-7, with TRBD2 matching over 7 bases. CDR1 and CDR2 from the germline V gene are LNHDA and SQIVND (reference sequence). The V gene end was trimmed by 3 bases and the J gene end by 3 bases; junction bases not matched to a gene: 5. The CDR3 runs 14 residues.

The genes are TRBV14 and TRBJ1-6; possible D gene TRBD1, 6 bases. Per germline, CDR1 SGHDN and CDR2 FVKESK. V was pared by 4 bases and J by 7 bases, with 11 bases between. This CDR3 region has 14 residues. CDR3 in DNA: TGTGCCAGCAGCCGGGGACAACTCAATTCACCCCTCCACTTT. Translated, it gives CASSRGQLNSPLHF.

The V and J genes are TRBV9 and TRBJ1-6, with D possibly being TRBD1 (5 bases). Germline V gene lookup returns CDR1 SGDLS and CDR2 YYNGEE. This CDR3 has 14 amino acids. Trimming cost V 6 bases and J 7 bases, with 14 bases left between them. CDR3 in amino acids: CASNSGSYNSPLHF. In nucleotides, the CDR3 is TGTGCCAGCAATTCAGGGTCTTACAATTCACCCCTCCACTTT.

The rearrangement links TRBV7-3 to TRBJ1-6, with 7 bases lining up with TRBD1. The CDR3 has 13 amino acids. V lost 4 bases, J lost 9 bases, and 3 bases stayed unmatched. Germline assignment: CDR1 SGHTA and CDR2 FQGTGA. For the CDR3, the DNA is TGTGCCAGCAGCTACGACAGGGTTTCACCCCTCCACTTT. Translating gives CASSYDRVSPLHF.

The chain carries TRBV3-1 (or the pseudogene TRBV3-2) and TRBJ2-1, with D unresolved. Looked up from germline, CDR1 is LGHDT and CDR2 is YNNKEL (reference sequence). The V and J ends lost 1 base and 3 bases respectively, with 13 bases between them. The CDR3 consists of 16 residues. The CDR3 bases are TGTGCCAGCAGCCAAGTTTCCTTGAAGCTCTACAATGAGCAGTTCTTC. This translates into CASSQVSLKLYNEQFF.

The chain joins TRBV4-1 to TRBJ1-1, with D tentatively TRBD1 (6 bases). CDR3 length: 14 amino acids. Trimming shortened V by 3 bases and J by 6 bases, and 14 bases separated the two germline ends. Germline V gene data show CDR1 as MGHRA and CDR2 as YSYEKL. In nucleotides, the CDR3 is TGCGCCAGCAGCCATACACAGGGTCGTCCTGAAGCTTTCTTT. Its protein product is CASSHTQGRPEAFF.

J is TRBJ2-7 and V is TRBV6-2 or TRBV6-3; tentative D call: TRBD2 (6 bases). The CDR3 has 13 residues. Trimming cost V 6 bases and J 2 bases, with 11 bases left between them. Germline assignment: CDR1 MNHEY and CDR2 SVGEGT. The CDR3 DNA is TGTGCCAGCAGCCCCCGGGGGACCTACGAGCAGTACTTC. Protein product: CASSPRGTYEQYF.

The V call is TRBV30, the J call TRBJ1-2; no firm D call. Germline lookup yields CDR1 GTSNPN and CDR2 SVGIG (reference sequence). V was shortened by 4 bases and J by 4 bases, with 22 bases between the two germline ends. The CDR3 totals 16 residues. The CDR3 DNA follows: TGTGCCTGGAAGGACCCCCGGCCGACGGGAGGCTATGGCTACACCTTC. Translating it yields CAWKDPRPTGGYGYTF. Full variable domain (missing parts from reference TRBV30 and TRBJ1-2): SQTIHQWPATLVQPVGSPLSLECTVEGTSNPNLYWYRQAAGRGLQLLFYSVGIGQISSEVPQNLSASRPQDRQFILSSKKLLLSDSGFYLCAWKDPRPTGGYGYTFGSGTRLTVV.

V usage is TRBV7-2 and J usage is TRBJ2-2, with 11 bases identical to TRBD2. The CDR3 extends over 18 amino acids. Unmatched junction bases numbered 9, after V lost 1 base and J lost 5 bases. CDR1 SGHTA and CDR2 FQGNSA come from the germline V gene. The CDR3 region is CASSLVGGASGRTGELFF. CDR3 DNA: TGTGCCAGCAGCTTAGTCGGTGGGGCTAGCGGGAGGACCGGGGAGCTGTTTTTT.

V gene TRBV29-1 combines with J gene TRBJ2-3, with 10 nucleotides matching TRBD2. The germline gives CDR1 SQVTM, CDR2 ANQGSEA. After removal of 7 bases from V and 0 bases from J, the junction contained 19 bases not matched to a gene. This CDR3 contains 19 residues. The CDR3 DNA reads TGCAGCGAGAGCGGGGCTTTCTTTAGCGGGGGGTCTAGCACAGATACGCAGTATTTT. It codes for CSESGAFFSGGSSTDTQYF.

The chain links TRBV19 to TRBJ1-5, with a possible D match to TRBD1 (6 bases). Germline CDR1 and CDR2: LNHDA and SQIVND (reference sequence). The V end was cut by 5 bases, the J end by 3 bases, with 8 bases between. The CDR3 has 13 amino acids. For the CDR3, the DNA is TGTGCCAGTAGTGCAGGGGCCAATCAGCCCCAGCATTTT. This sequence encodes CASSAGANQPQHF. Complete variable domain (other parts from reference TRBV19 and TRBJ1-5): DGGITQSPKYLFRKEGQNVTLSCEQNLNHDAMYWYRQDPGQGLRLIYYSQIVNDFQKGDIAEGYSVSREKKESFPLTVTSAQKNPTAFYLCASSAGANQPQHFGDGTRLSIL.

The gene calls are TRBV7-9 and TRBJ1-2; TRBD1 matches 8 bases. The junction had 14 bases not matched to a gene; V was cut back by 5 bases and J by 3 bases. CDR3 length equals 17 residues. In germline, CDR1 is SEHNR, CDR2 FQNEAQ (reference sequence). This chain's CDR3 is CASSRAAGQVFDYGYTF. The CDR3 nucleotides are TGTGCCAGCAGCCGCGCCGCGGGACAGGTTTTTGACTATGGCTACACCTTC.

V gene TRBV29-1 combines with J gene TRBJ2-3; a possible D gene is TRBD2 (7 bases). The CDR3 is made up of 13 amino acids. Trimming took 4 bases from V and 7 from J, leaving 15 bases between them. Germline assignment: CDR1 SQVTM and CDR2 ANQGSEA. CDR3 coding DNA: TGCAGCGTTGGGTCGGGGGGCACGAATACGCAGTATTTT. Protein sequence: CSVGSGGTNTQYF.

The J gene is TRBJ1-6, the V gene TRBV7-9; D is perhaps TRBD1 (5 bases). Trimming pared 1 base from V and 4 bases from J, leaving 8 bases between. This CDR3 contains 15 residues. The germline V gene has CDR1 SEHNR and CDR2 FQNEAQ (reference sequence). The CDR3 sequence is CASSLVGAYNSPLHF. In DNA form, the CDR3 reads TGTGCCAGCAGCTTAGTAGGGGCGTATAATTCACCCCTCCACTTT.

The chain is built from TRBV4-3 and TRBJ1-4, with unresolved D. CDR1 and CDR2 (germline): LGHNA, YSLEER. This CDR3 has 15 amino acids. V lost 2 bases to trimming and J lost 3 bases, with 10 bases between them. The DNA of the CDR3 is TGCGCCAGCAGCCAAAGCAAGTCGTCTAATGAAAAACTGTTTTTT. It yields the protein CASSQSKSSNEKLFF.

This chain joins TRBV18 and TRBJ2-5; D not certain. Germline assignment: CDR1 KGHSH and CDR2 LQKENI. This CDR3 spans 14 amino acids. Trimming left V 3 bases short and J 4 bases short, with 12 bases between. The CDR3 loop reads CASSPSTVGETQYF. CDR3 DNA: TGTGCCAGCTCACCTTCGACTGTTGGAGAGACCCAGTACTTC.

This chain joins TRBV19 and TRBJ2-2; 8 bases line up with TRBD2. The CDR3 length is 15 residues. The trim removed 5 bases at V and 4 bases at J, leaving 6 bases unmatched. Germline lookup yields CDR1 LNHDA and CDR2 SQIVND (reference sequence). The CDR3 DNA reads as TGTGCCAGTAGTCCCTTCGGGGGGGGCACCGGGGAGCTGTTTTTT. Translated, it gives CASSPFGGGTGELFF. The full variable domain, rest sourced from reference TRBV19 and TRBJ2-2, is DGGITQSPKYLFRKEGQNVTLSCEQNLNHDAMYWYRQDPGQGLRLIYYSQIVNDFQKGDIAEGYSVSREKKESFPLTVTSAQKNPTAFYLCASSPFGGGTGELFFGEGSRLTVL.

This chain connects TRBV3-1 (or the pseudogene TRBV3-2) to TRBJ2-6, with TRBD1 matching 8 bases. V was clipped by 4 bases and J by 0 bases; unmatched bases: 5. This CDR3 comprises 17 residues. Looked up from germline, CDR1 is LGHDT and CDR2 is YNNKEL (reference sequence). CDR3 DNA sequence: TGTGCCAGCAGCCCACAGGGGGTAGTCTCTGGGGCCAACGTCCTGACTTTC. Its protein is CASSPQGVVSGANVLTF.

V is TRBV28 and J is TRBJ1-2; 8 bases match TRBD1. J gave up 4 bases and V 3 bases, and 16 bases lay outside the gene matches. The CDR3 runs 18 residues. Germline V gives CDR1 MDHEN, CDR2 SYDVKM. The CDR3 nucleotides are TGTGCCAGCAGTTTTTCCCCAGGGGGCTTACCCACAGGCTATGGCTACACCTTC. It codes for CASSFSPGGLPTGYGYTF.

Only one count was recorded for this clone. The chain links TRBV6-6 to TRBJ2-7; 8 bases fit TRBD1. The germline V gene has CDR1 MNHNY and CDR2 SVGAGI (reference sequence). This CDR3 is built from 13 residues. V shed 5 bases and J 2 bases; nucleotides not matched to a gene: 2. The DNA for the CDR3 is TGTGCCAGCAGTAGGGACAGGACCTACGAGCAGTACTTC. It specifies CASSRDRTYEQYF.